This T cell receptor (beta chain) was profiled in a study of blood T cell repertoires in COVID-19 (dated by TCRdb to 2019 to 2021). Context from the whole study: The collaborator samples originated in the United States, Italy and Spain and spanned the acute and convalescent phases of COVID-19. Where available, HLA class I and class II types were obtained from metadata supplied by the sample provider rather than from assay-based typing. A de-identified subject ID, COVID-19 status, age in years and sex were almost always included in the sample metadata. Samples were obtained from the ongoing ImmuneRACE study (first 160 participants) and from 950 to 1,500 subjects provided by 6 global collaborators. The material from the prospective study consisted of cDNA or gDNA derived from T cells, B-cell-depleted T cells, or PBMCs. Subjects who had been exposed to COVID-19, were actively infected with it, or had recovered from it provided the deeply sampled blood TCRbeta repertoires that made up the dataset. A freely available public database, intended as a resource for researchers studying the immune response to SARS-CoV-2, is where the repertoires were released. General findings and caveats noted by the study authors: The amount of clinical and demographic metadata varied by source and participant and was provided uncurated.

Concerning this clone: Its specific antigen is unknown. Base qualities are not provided; no much larger clone lies one nucleotide away.

Collaborating institutions collected whole blood in K2EDTA tubes following their own protocols. Collaborator samples were shipped for TCRbeta analysis as frozen whole blood, isolated PBMCs, or DNA extracted from either sample type. The immunoSEQ Assay, a bias-controlled multiplex PCR, was used to amplify TCRbeta CDR3 regions from genomic DNA. Turning to the authors' computational methods: The number of nucleated cells in each sample was estimated from the amplification of reference gene primers within the assay. To quantify the absolute abundance of each unique TCRbeta CDR3 rearrangement, sequence reads were collapsed and filtered. Productive Simpson clonality was computed per sample as the square root of Simpson's diversity index over productive rearrangements. The table comes from immuneACCESS by way of TCRdb, which keeps in-frame sequences with V and J called. Part of the clones is missing from these tables; in studies checked, under half for an unresolved V gene and the rest for unknown reasons. The DNA was the basis for D and trimming; V, J and clone size are from that table. This sample has approximately 35,000 clones in its table, and 88% of those were observed once. 6.3% of the sample lies in the top ten.

Sequencing was done on a sample of peripheral blood. The receptor was isolated from a human donor in a cohort sampled during active COVID-19.

The DNA is TGTGCCAGCAGCTTGAGGGGGTATGAAAAACTGTTTTTT. Its protein reads: CASSLRGYEKLFF. The sequence is built from TRBV5-5 and TRBJ1-4, with a tentative D gene TRBD1 over 6 matching bases. The CDR3 measures 13 amino acids from cysteine to phenylalanine. Of the read, only the CDR3 DNA is kept; its 39 bases are in frame from base 1. Trimming takes 1 base from V and 6 bases from J, and the germline ends sit 7 bases apart. In the germline V gene (reference sequence), CDR1 corresponds to SGHKS and CDR2 to YYEKEE.